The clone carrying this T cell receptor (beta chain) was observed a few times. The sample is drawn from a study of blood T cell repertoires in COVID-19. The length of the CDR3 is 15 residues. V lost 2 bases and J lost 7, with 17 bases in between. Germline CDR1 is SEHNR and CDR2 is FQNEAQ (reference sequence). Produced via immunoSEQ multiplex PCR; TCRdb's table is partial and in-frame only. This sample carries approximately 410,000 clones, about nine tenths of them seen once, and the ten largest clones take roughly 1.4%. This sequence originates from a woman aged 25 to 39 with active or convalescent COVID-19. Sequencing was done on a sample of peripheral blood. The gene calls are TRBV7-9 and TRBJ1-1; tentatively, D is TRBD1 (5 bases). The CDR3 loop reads CASSLQGVWESEAFF. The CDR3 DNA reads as TGTGCCAGCAGCTTACAAGGGGTCTGGGAAAGTGAAGCTTTCTTT.